Given below is one TCR beta chain in context. Its recognized antigen is unknown. The input lacks base qualities; no much larger clone sits a single base away. This record comes from a study of OX40 agonist ivuxolimab in advanced cancers. Background on the whole study: Ivuxolimab was a fully human IgG2 agonistic monoclonal antibody targeting the costimulatory receptor OX40 (CD134). Peripheral TCRbeta sequencing aimed to test whether ivuxolimab altered TCR sequence diversity and caused clonal T-cell expansion. Intravenous ivuxolimab was administered to patients every 2 weeks at six dose levels: 0.01, 0.1, 0.3, 1.5, 3 and 10 mg/kg. The monotherapy dose-escalation portion (N ≈ 52 patients) of the phase I ivuxolimab trial is reported in the paper. Patients were allowed to have had prior anti-PD-1, anti-PD-L1 or anti-CTLA-4 therapy, and approximately 39% of the dose-escalation patients had been treated with checkpoint inhibitors. Among the roughly 50 dose-escalation patients, some 19 had hepatocellular carcinoma, approximately 15 melanoma, 9 renal cell carcinoma and 9 head and neck cancer. The dose-escalation cohort was 82.7% male with a mean age of about 60 years, ranging from roughly 20 to 80. Partial responses occurred in three dose-escalation patients, of whom one had hepatocellular carcinoma and two had cutaneous melanoma. The paper's findings and limits, for the study overall: The antigen specificity of the clonally expanded peripheral T cells was not determined. At doses from 0.1 to 3.0 mg/kg, clonal expansion was seen in both CD4+ and CD8+ blood T cells between baseline and week 6. In the 0.1-3.0 mg/kg groups, partial responders were among the patients with the lowest normalized peripheral clonal expansion, particularly in CD8+ T cells. After ivuxolimab, more expanded clones were found on average in CD8+ T cells than in CD4+ T cells. Low levels of normalized T-cell clonal expansion were also shown by some nonresponding patients.

The trial excluded patients who had a history of autoimmune disease or who were on systemic immunosuppression. Peripheral blood for TCR sequencing was collected from all dose cohorts at baseline, on cycle 4 day 1, and on cycle 7 day 1. Samples came from an open-label, multicenter, first-in-human phase I dose-escalation trial of ivuxolimab. Adults with locally advanced or metastatic melanoma, renal cell, hepatocellular, or head and neck squamous cell carcinoma were enrolled in the trial. Before TCR sequencing, CD4+ and CD8+ T cells were separately sorted from peripheral blood. Genomic DNA was isolated from the sorted cells so that the TCRbeta CDR3 region could be sequenced. TCRbeta CDR3 regions were sequenced using the immunoSEQ Assay. TCRdb took this table from immuneACCESS and kept in-frame rearrangements with V and J called. Such tables lack part of the clones; where checked against another copy, unresolved V genes explain under half of the gap, and the rest is unexplained. The sample table shows about 51,000 clones, and 80% to 85% are seen once. Of the sample, approximately 3% is held by the ten largest clones.

Sequenced material: CD4+ or CD8+ T cells sorted from blood, taken in a trial of the OX40 agonist ivuxolimab. The source is an adult with an advanced solid tumor such as melanoma, head and neck, liver or kidney cancer.

The nucleotides read TGTGCCAGCAGCGTAGGCAGGTACCCTGACTACGAGCAGTACTTC. The translation is CASSVGRYPDYEQYF. In this chain, TRBV9 is recombined with TRBJ2-7; the D gene identity is not certain. V gives up 0 bases and J gives up 3 bases, and the segment between their germline ends measures 13 bases. CDR1 and CDR2 are drawn from the germline V gene: SGDLS, YYNGEE. Including the terminal cysteine and phenylalanine, the CDR3 comprises 15 residues. Only CDR3 DNA remains: 45 bases, in frame from the first base.